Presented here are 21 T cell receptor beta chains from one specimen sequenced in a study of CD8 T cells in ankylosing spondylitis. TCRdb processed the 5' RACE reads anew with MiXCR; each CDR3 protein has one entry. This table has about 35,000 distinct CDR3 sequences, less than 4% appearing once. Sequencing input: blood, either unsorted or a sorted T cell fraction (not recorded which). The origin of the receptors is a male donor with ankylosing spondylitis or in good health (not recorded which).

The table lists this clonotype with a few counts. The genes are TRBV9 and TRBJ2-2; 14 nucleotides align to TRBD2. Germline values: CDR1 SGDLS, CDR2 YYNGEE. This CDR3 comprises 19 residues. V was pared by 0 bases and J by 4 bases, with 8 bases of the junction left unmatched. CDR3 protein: CASSVEPTSGRAGTGELFF. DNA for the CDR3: TGTGCCAGCAGCGTAGAGCCGACTAGCGGGAGGGCGGGCACCGGGGAGCTGTTTTTT.

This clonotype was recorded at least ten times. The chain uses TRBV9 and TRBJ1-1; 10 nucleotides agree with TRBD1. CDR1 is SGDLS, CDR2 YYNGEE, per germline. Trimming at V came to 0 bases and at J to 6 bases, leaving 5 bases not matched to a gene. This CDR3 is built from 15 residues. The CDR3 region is CASSVGGTGAAEAFF. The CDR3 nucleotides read TGTGCCAGCAGCGTAGGGGGGACAGGGGCCGCTGAAGCTTTCTTT.

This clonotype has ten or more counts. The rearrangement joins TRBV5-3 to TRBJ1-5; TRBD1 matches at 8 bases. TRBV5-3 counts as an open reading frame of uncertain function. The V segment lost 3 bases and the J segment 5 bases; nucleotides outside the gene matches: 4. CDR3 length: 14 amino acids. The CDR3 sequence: CARSSTGGHQPQHF. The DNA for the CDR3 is TGTGCCAGAAGCTCAACAGGGGGGCATCAGCCCCAGCATTTT.

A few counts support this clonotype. The CDR3: CASSVAIGGDGELFF. The DNA of the CDR3 is TGTGCCAGCAGCGTAGCAATAGGGGGAGACGGGGAGCTGTTTTTT. This chain connects TRBV9 to TRBJ2-2; maybe TRBD1 (6 bases). The length of the CDR3 is 15 residues. V lost 0 bases and J lost 7, with 13 bases in between. Germline lookup yields CDR1 SGDLS and CDR2 YYNGEE.

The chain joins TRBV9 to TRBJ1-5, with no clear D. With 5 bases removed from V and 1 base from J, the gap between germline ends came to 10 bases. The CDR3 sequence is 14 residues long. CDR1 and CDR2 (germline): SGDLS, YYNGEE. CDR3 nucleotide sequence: TGTGCCAGCAGTCCCGGCCGGAGCAATCAGCCCCAGCATTTT. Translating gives CASSPGRSNQPQHF.

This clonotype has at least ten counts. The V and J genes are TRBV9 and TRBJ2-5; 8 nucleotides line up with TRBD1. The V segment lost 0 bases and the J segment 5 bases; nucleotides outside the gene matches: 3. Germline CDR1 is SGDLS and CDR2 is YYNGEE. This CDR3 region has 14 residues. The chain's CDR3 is CASSVGQGFETQYF. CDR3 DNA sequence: TGTGCCAGCAGCGTAGGACAGGGGTTTGAGACCCAGTACTTC.

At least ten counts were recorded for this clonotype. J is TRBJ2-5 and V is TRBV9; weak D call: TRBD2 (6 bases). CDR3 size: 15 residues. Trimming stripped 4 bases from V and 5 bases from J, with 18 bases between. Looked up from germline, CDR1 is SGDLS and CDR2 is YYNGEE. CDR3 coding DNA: TGTGCCAGCAGCCCCCCGGCAGGGACTCGTGAGACCCAGTACTTC. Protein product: CASSPPAGTRETQYF.

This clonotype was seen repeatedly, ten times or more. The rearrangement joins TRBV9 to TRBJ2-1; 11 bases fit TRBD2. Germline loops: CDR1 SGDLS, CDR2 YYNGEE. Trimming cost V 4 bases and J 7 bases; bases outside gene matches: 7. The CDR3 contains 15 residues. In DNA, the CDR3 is TGTGCCAGCAGCTTTAGCGGGGGGGCCGGGAATGAGCAGTTCTTC. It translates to CASSFSGGAGNEQFF.

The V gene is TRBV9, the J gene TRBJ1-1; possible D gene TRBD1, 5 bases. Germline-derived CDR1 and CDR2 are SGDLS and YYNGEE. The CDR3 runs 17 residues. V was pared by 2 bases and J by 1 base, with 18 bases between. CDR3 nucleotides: TGTGCCAGCAGCGTTTCGGGTGTGGGGCGAGGGAACACTGAAGCTTTCTTT. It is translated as CASSVSGVGRGNTEAFF.

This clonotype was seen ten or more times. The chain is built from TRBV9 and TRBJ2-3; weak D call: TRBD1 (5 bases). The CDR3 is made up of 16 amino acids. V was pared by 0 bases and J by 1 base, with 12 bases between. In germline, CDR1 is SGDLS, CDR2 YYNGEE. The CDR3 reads CASSVGQGVGTDTQYF. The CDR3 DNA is TGTGCCAGCAGCGTAGGGCAGGGTGTGGGCACAGATACGCAGTATTTT.

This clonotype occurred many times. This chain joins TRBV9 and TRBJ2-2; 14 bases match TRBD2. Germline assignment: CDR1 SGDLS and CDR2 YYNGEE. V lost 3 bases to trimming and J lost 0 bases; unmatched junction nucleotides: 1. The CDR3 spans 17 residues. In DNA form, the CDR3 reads TGTGCCAGCAGCGCGACTAGCGGGGGGGCGAACACCGGGGAGCTGTTTTTT. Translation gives CASSATSGGANTGELFF.

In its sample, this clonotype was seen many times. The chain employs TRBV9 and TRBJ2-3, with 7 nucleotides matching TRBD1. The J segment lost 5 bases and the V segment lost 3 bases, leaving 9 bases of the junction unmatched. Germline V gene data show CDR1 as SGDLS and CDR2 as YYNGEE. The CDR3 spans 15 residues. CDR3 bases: TGTGCCAGCAGCGCCCAAACAGGGGATCAAGATACGCAGTATTTT. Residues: CASSAQTGDQDTQYF.

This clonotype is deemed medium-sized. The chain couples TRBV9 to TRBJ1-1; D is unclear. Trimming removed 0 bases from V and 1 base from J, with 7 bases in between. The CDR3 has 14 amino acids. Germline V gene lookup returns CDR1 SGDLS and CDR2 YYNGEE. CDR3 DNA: TGTGCCAGCAGCGTAGGGGCGACGAACACTGAAGCTTTCTTT. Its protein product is CASSVGATNTEAFF.

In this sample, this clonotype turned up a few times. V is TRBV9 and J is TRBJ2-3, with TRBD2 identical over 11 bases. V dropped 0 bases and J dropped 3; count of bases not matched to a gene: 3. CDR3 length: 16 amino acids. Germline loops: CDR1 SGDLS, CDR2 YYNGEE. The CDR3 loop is CASSVGASGGTDTQYF. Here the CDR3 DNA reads TGTGCCAGCAGCGTAGGGGCTAGCGGGGGGACAGATACGCAGTATTTT.

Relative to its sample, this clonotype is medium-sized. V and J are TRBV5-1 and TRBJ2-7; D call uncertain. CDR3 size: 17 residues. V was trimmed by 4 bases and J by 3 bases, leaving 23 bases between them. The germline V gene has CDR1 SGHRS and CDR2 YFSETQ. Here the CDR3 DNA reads TGCGCCAGCAGCCGGCTGGGATGGGTAGCCGTACTCTACGAGCAGTACGTC. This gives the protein CASSRLGWVAVLYEQYV.

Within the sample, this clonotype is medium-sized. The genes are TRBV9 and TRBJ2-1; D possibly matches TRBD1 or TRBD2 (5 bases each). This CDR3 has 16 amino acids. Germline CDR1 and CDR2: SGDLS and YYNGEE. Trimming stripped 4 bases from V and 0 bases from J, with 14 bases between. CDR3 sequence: CASSPEGPSSYNEQFF. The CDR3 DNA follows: TGTGCCAGCAGCCCAGAGGGACCGAGCTCCTACAATGAGCAGTTCTTC.

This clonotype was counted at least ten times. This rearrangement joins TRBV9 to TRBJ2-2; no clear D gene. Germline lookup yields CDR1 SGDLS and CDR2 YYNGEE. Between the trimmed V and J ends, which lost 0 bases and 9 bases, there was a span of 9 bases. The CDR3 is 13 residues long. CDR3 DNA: TGTGCCAGCAGCGTAGTTTTAGGCCGGGAGCTGTTTTTT. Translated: CASSVVLGRELFF.

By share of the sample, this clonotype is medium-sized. CDR3 sequence: CASSRNYEQYV. DNA for the CDR3: TGTGCCAGCAGCCGGAACTACGAGCAGTACGTC. V gene TRBV5-5 combines with J gene TRBJ2-7; D is uncertain. The germline V gene encodes CDR1 SGHKS and CDR2 YYEKEE (reference sequence). The V end was cut by 4 bases, the J end by 3 bases, with 5 bases between. This CDR3 has 11 amino acids.

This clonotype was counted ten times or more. CDR3 sequence: CASSVGTSGTPGTQYF. The CDR3 DNA reads TGTGCCAGCAGCGTAGGGACTAGCGGAACCCCTGGTACGCAGTATTTT. The J gene is TRBJ2-3, the V gene TRBV9; 10 bases line up with TRBD2. From germline, CDR1 is SGDLS and CDR2 YYNGEE. The CDR3 is 16 residues long. Trimming removed 0 bases from V and 8 bases from J; junction bases left unmatched: 9.

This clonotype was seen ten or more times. CDR3 DNA: TGTGCCAGCAGCAGACTACCGGACAGGAACACCGGGGAGCTGTTTTTT. Its protein product is CASSRLPDRNTGELFF. This chain uses TRBV9 with TRBJ2-2; perhaps TRBD1 as D (6 bases). The CDR3 is 16 amino acids. The germline CDR1 and CDR2 sequences are SGDLS and YYNGEE. With 4 bases removed from V and 1 base from J, the gap between germline ends came to 14 bases.

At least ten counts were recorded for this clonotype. The CDR3 loop reads CASSAPRGGLSYNEQFF. For the CDR3, the DNA is TGTGCCAGCAGCGCCCCCCGGGGGGGGCTTTCCTACAATGAGCAGTTCTTC. The chain links TRBV9 to TRBJ2-1; 8 nucleotides agree with TRBD2. The V gene end was trimmed by 3 bases and the J gene end by 1 base; junction bases not matched to a gene: 9. Germline CDR1 is SGDLS and CDR2 is YYNGEE. The CDR3 has 17 amino acids.